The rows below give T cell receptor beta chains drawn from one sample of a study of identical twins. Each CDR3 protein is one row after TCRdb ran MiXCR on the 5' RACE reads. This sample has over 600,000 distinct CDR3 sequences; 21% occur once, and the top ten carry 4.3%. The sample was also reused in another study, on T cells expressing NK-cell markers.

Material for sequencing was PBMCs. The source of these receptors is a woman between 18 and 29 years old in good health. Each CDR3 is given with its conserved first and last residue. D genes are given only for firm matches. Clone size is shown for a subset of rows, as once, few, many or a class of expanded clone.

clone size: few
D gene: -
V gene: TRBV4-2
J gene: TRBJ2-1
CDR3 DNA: TGTGCCAGCAGCCAATCGGGGTCGGGCTCCTACAATGAGCAGTTCTTC
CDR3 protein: CASSQSGSGSYNEQFF

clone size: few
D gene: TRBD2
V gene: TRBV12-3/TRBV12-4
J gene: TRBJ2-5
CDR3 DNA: TGTGCCAGCAGTTCCAGCGGGGGGGCCAGAGAGACCCAGTACTTC
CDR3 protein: CASSSSGGARETQYF

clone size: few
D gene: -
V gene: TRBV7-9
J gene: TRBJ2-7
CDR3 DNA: TGTGCCAGCAGCTCCTGGCGGCGCTCCTACGAGCAGTACTTC
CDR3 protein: CASSSWRRSYEQYF

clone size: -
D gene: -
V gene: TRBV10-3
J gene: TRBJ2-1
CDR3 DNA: TGTGCCAACGCTGACGGGAAGCACAATGAGCAGTTCTTC
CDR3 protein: CANADGKHNEQFF

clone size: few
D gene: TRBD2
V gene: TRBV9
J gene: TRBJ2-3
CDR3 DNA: TGTGCCAGCAGCGTTCTAGCGGGGGACACAGATACGCAGTATTTT
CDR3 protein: CASSVLAGDTDTQYF

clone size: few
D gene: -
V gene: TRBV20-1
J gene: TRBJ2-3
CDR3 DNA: TGCAGTGCCGAAGCGACCAGAAACACGCAGTATTTT
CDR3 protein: CSAEATRNTQYF

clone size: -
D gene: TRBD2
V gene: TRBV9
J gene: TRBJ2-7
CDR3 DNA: TGTGCCAGCAGCGTTGGGACTAGCGGGTCCTACGAGCAGTACTTC
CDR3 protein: CASSVGTSGSYEQYF

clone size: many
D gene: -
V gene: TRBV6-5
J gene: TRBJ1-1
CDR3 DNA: TGTGCCAGCAGTTACGGAGGTTGGGGCACTGAAGCTTTCTTT
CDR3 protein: CASSYGGWGTEAFF

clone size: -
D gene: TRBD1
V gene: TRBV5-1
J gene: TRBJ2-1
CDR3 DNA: TGCGCCAGCAGCTCCGGACAGGGCGAGGTGCGGACGTTCTTC
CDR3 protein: CASSSGQGEVRTFF

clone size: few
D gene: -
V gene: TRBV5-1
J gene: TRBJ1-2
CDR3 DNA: TGCGCCAGCAGCTTGACAGGGATTATGGATGGCTACACCTTC
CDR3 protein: CASSLTGIMDGYTF

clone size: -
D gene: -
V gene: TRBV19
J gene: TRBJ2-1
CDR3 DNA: TGTGCCAGTAGTCCGACACTTTACTACAATGAGCAGTTCTTC
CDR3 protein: CASSPTLYYNEQFF

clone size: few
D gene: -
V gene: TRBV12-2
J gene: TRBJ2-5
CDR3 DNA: TGTGCAAGTCGCTTCTCGTTAACGACTAGGATCGAGACCCAGTACTTC
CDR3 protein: CASRFSLTTRIETQYF

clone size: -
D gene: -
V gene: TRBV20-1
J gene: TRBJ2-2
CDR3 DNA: TGCAGTGCCTCCCACCCGGTTGGCACCGGGGAGCTGTTTTTT
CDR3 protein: CSASHPVGTGELFF

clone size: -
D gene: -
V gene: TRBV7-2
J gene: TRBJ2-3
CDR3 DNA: TGTGCCAGCAGCAGCCGACAGGAGTGGAAACCCACAGATACGCAGTATTTT
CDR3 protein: CASSSRQEWKPTDTQYF

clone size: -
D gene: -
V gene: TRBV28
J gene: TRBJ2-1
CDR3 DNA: TGTGCCAGCAGTTTCTCAGGAGAGGGCAGCAATGAGCAGTTCTTC
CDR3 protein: CASSFSGEGSNEQFF

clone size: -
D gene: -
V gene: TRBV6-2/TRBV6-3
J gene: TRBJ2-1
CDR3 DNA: TGTGCCAGCAGTCGGGGCGTTAATGAGCAGTTCTTC
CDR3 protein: CASSRGVNEQFF

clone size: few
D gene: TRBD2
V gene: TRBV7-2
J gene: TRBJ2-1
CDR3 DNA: TGTGCCAGCAGCTACAACGCGGGGGGCTACAATGAGCAGTTCTTC
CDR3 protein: CASSYNAGGYNEQFF

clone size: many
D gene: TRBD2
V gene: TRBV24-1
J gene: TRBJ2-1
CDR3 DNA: TGTGCCACCAGTGACTCGACTAGCGGGAGAAATCATGAGCAGTTCTTC
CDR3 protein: CATSDSTSGRNHEQFF

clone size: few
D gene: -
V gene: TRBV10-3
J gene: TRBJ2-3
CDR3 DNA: TGTGCCGCAGCCGCCAACACAGATACGCAGTATTTT
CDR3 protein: CAAAANTDTQYF

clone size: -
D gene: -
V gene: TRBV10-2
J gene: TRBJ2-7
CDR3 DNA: TGCGCCAGCAGTGGCCAGCACACCCCCTACTACGAGCAGTACTTC
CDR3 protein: CASSGQHTPYYEQYF

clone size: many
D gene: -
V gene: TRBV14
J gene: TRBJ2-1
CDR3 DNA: TGTGCCAGCAGCCAGACTTGGGCCGCATCCTACAATGAGCAGTTCTTC
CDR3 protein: CASSQTWAASYNEQFF

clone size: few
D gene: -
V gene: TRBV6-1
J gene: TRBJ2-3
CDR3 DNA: TGTGCCAGTAACCGATTCGTTGAAGATACGCAGTATTTT
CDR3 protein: CASNRFVEDTQYF

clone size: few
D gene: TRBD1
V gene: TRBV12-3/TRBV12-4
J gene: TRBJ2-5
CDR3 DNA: TGTGCCAGCAGTACATGGGACAGCCAAGAGACCCAGTACTTC
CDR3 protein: CASSTWDSQETQYF

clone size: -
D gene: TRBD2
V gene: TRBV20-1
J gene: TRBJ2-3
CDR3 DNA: TGCAGTGCTAGTAGCGGGAGGGATACAGATACGCAGTATTTT
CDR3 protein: CSASSGRDTDTQYF

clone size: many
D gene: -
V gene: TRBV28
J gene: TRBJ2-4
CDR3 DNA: TGTGCCAGCAGTTTACGGGAGTCAGAACTTTTTGGCAAAAACATTCAGTACTTC
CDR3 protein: CASSLRESELFGKNIQYF

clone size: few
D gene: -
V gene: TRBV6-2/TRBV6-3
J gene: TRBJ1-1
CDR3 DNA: TGTGCCAGCAGTTACTCGAAATTGGCTGAAGCTTTCTTT
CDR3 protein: CASSYSKLAEAFF